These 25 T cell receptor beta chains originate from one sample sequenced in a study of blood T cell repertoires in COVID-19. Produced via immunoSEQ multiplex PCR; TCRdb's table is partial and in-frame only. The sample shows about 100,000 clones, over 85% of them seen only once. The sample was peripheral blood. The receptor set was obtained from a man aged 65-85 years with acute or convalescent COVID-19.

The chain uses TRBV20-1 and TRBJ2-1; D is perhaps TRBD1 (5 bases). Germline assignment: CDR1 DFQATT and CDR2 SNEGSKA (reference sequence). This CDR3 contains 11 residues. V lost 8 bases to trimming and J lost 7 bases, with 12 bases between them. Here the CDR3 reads CSTAQGNEQFF. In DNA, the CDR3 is TGCAGTACCGCCCAGGGTAATGAGCAGTTCTTC.

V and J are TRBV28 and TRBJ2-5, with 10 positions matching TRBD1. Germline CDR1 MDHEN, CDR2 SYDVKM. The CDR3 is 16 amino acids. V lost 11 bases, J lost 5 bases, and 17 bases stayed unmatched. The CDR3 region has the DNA TGTGCCGCCTCCTCGGCGGGACAGGGGCAATGGGAGACCCAGTACTTC. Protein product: CAASSAGQGQWETQYF.

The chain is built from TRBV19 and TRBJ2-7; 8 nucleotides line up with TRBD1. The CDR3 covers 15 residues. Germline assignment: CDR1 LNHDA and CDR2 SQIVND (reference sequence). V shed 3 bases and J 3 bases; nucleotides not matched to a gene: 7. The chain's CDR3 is CASSIVDRGGYEQYF. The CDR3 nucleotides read TGTGCCAGTAGTATTGTCGACAGGGGAGGCTACGAGCAGTACTTC.

The CDR3 bases are TGTGCCAGCAGCTCACTAGCGTCCCTCACAGATACGCAGTATTTT. It is translated as CASSSLASLTDTQYF. V is TRBV7-8 and J is TRBJ2-3; 7 bases are a match to TRBD2. The CDR3 length is 15 residues. The germline gives CDR1 SGHVS, CDR2 FQNEAQ. Trimming cost V 4 bases and J 2 bases; bases outside gene matches: 6. The full variable domain, in which reference TRBV7-8 and TRBJ2-3 provide the parts outside the CDR3, is GAGVSQSPRYKVAKRGQDVALRCDPISGHVSLFWYQQALGQGPEFLTYFQNEAQLDKSGLPSDRFFAERPEGSVSTLKIQRTQQEDSAVYLCASSSLASLTDTQYFGPGTRLTVL.

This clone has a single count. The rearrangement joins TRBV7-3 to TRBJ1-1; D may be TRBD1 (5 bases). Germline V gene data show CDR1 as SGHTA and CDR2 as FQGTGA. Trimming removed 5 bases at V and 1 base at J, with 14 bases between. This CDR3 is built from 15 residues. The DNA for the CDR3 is TGTGCCAGCAGCCTACTGGGACTCGGGAACACTGAAGCTTTCTTT. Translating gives CASSLLGLGNTEAFF.

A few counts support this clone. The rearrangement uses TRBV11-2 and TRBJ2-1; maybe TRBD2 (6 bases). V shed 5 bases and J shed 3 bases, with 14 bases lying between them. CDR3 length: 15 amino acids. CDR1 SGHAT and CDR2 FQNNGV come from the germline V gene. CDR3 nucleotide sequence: TGTGCCAGCAGCCCAACCGGGACTTACTACAATGAGCAGTTCTTC. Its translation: CASSPTGTYYNEQFF. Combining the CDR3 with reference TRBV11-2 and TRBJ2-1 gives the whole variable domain EAGVAQSPRYKIIEKRQSVAFWCNPISGHATLYWYQQILGQGPKLLIQFQNNGVVDDSQLPKDRFSAERLKGVDSTLKIQPAKLEDSAVYLCASSPTGTYYNEQFFGPGTRLTVL.

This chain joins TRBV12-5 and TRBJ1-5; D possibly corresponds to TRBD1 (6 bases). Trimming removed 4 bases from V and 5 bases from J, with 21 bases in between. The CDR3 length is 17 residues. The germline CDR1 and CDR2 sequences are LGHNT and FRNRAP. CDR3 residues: CASGSESYTGSHQPQHF. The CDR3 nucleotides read TGTGCTAGTGGTTCTGAGTCTTATACAGGGTCTCATCAGCCCCAGCATTTT.

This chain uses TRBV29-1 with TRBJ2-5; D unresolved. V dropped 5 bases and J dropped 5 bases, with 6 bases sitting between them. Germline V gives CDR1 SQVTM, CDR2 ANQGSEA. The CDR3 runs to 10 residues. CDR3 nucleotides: TGCAGCGTTCCCCTGGAGACCCAGTACTTC. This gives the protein CSVPLETQYF.

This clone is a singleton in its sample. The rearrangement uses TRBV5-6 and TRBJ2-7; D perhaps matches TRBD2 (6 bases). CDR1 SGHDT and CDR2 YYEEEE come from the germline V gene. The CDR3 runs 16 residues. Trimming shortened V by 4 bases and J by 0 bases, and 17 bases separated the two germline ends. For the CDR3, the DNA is TGTGCCAGCAGCCCCCTGGCAGGGACTTTCTCCTACGAGCAGTACTTC. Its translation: CASSPLAGTFSYEQYF.

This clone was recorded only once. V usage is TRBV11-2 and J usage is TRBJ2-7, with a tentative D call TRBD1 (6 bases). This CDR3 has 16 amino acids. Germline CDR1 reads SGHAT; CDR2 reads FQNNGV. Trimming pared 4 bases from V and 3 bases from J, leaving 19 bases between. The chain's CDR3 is CASSSPVGTNRYEQYF. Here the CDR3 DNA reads TGTGCCAGCAGCTCCCCAGTGGGGACAAACCGCTACGAGCAGTACTTC.

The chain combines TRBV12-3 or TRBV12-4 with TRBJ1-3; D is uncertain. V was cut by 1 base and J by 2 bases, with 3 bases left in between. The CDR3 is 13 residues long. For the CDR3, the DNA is TGTGCCAGCAGTTTAGGAGCTGGAAACACCATATATTTT. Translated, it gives CASSLGAGNTIYF.

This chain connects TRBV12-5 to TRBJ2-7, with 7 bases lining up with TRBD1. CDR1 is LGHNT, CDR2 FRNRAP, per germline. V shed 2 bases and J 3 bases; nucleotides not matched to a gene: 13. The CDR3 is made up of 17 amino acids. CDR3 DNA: TGTGCTAGTGGTTTGCTCCTTCTCCGGGACAGCCTCTACGAGCAGTACTTC. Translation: CASGLLLLRDSLYEQYF.

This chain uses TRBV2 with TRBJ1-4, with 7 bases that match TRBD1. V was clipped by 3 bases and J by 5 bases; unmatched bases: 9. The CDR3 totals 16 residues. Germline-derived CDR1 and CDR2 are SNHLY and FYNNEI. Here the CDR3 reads CASSDTRTGPNEKLFF. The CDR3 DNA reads TGTGCCAGCAGTGATACGAGGACAGGTCCAAATGAAAAACTGTTTTTT. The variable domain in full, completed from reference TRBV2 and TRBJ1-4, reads EPEVTQTPSHQVTQMGQEVILRCVPISNHLYFYWYRQILGQKVEFLVSFYNNEISEKSEIFDDQFSVERPDGSNFTLKIRSTKLEDSAMYFCASSDTRTGPNEKLFFGSGTQLSVL.

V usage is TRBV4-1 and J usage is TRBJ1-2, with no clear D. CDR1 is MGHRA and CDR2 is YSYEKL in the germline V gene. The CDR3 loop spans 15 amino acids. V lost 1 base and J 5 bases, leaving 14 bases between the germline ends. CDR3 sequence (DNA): TGCGCCAGCAGCCAAGGGTCGGGAGGTCGGTATGGCTACACCTTC. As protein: CASSQGSGGRYGYTF.

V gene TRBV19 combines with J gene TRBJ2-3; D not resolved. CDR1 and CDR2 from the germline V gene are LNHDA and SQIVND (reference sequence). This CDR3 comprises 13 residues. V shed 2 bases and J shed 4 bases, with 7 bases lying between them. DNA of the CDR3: TGTGCCAGTAGTATACTCTTAGCAGATACGCAGTATTTT. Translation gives CASSILLADTQYF.

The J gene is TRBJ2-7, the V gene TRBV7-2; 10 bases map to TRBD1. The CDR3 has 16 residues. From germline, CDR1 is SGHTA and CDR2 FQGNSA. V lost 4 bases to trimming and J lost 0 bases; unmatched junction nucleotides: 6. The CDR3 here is CASSSRWTGGSYEQYF. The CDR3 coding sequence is TGTGCCAGCAGCTCCCGATGGACAGGGGGCTCCTACGAGCAGTACTTC.

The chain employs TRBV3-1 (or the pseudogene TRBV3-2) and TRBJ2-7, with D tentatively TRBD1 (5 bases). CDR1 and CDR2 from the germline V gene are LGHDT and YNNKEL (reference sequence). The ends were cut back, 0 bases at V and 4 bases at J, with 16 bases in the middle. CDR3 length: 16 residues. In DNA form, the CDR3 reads TGTGCCAGCAGCCAAGATGGCGGTGGGGCGCCGTACGAGCAGTACTTC. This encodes CASSQDGGGAPYEQYF.

CDR3 nucleotide sequence: TGTGCCAGCAGCTTAGCGCTGGCAACTGAAGCTTTCTTT. Its translation is CASSLALATEAFF. The chain carries TRBV7-2 and TRBJ1-1; D is unresolved. Between the trimmed V and J ends, which lost 0 bases and 5 bases, there was a span of 7 bases. CDR3 length: 13 residues. CDR1 SGHTA and CDR2 FQGNSA come from the germline V gene.

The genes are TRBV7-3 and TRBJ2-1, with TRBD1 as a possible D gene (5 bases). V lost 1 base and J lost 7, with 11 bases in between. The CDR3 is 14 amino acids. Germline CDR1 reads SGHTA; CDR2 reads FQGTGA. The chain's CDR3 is CASSLRQGSNEQFF. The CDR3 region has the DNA TGTGCCAGCAGCTTAAGGCAGGGCTCAAATGAGCAGTTCTTC.

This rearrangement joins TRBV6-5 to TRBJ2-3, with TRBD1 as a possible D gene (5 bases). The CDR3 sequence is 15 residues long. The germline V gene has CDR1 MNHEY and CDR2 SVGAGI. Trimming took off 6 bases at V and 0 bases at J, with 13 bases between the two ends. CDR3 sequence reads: CASRHQGRSTDTQYF. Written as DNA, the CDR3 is TGTGCCAGCAGACATCAGGGTAGGAGCACAGATACGCAGTATTTT.

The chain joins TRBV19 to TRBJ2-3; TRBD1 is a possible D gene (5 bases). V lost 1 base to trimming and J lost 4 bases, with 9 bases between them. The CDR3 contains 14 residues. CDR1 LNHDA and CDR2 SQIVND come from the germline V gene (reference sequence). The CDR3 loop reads CASSIVGVADTQYF. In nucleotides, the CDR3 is TGTGCCAGTAGTATAGTAGGGGTAGCAGATACGCAGTATTTT.

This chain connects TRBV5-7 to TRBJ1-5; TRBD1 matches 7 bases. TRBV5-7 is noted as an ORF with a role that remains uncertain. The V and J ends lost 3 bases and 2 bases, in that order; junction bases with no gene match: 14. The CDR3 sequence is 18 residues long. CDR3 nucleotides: TGTGCCAGCAGCTACGGGACAGAACAGGGAATTGGCAATCAGCCCCAGCATTTT. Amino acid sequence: CASSYGTEQGIGNQPQHF.

CDR3 residues: CASSTGTLNQPQHF. Written as DNA, the CDR3 is TGTGCCAGCAGTACCGGGACACTCAATCAGCCCCAGCATTTT. J is TRBJ1-5 and V is TRBV5-5, with D perhaps TRBD1 (6 bases). This CDR3 is built from 14 residues. Germline loops: CDR1 SGHKS, CDR2 YYEKEE (reference sequence). V lost 5 bases and J 3 bases, leaving 12 bases between the germline ends.

CDR3 DNA: TGTGCCTGGAGTTTTGTATCTGGAAACACCATATATTTT. Protein sequence: CAWSFVSGNTIYF. V is TRBV30 and J is TRBJ1-3; D remains ambiguous. Germline V gene lookup returns CDR1 GTSNPN and CDR2 SVGIG (reference sequence). CDR3 length: 13 residues. V gave up 2 bases and J gave up 1 base, with 6 bases separating them.

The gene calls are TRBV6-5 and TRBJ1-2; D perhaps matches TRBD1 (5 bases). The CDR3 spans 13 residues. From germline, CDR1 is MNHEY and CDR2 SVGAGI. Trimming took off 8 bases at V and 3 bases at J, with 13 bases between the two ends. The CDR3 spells CASHSREYYGYTF. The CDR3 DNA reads TGTGCCAGCCACTCCAGGGAATACTATGGCTACACCTTC.